The 5 T cell receptor beta chains reported below all come from one sample, sequenced in a study of shared clonotypes between healthy human individuals. Data came from immunoSEQ multiplex PCR; TCRdb stores just in-frame clones and leaves some out. The sample shows hundreds of thousands of clones, about 80% of them seen only once. Sequencing was performed on PBMCs. The receptors here all came from a woman aged 40 to 49 in good health. Some clones in this sample may be carry-over from other donors' samples.

V usage is TRBV5-1 and J usage is TRBJ2-1, with 9 positions matching TRBD1. The CDR3 has 15 amino acids. The junction had 10 bases not matched to a gene; V was cut back by 4 bases and J by 8 bases. Germline lookup yields CDR1 SGHRS and CDR2 YFSETQ. The CDR3 is CASSHGTGSGDEQFF. The DNA of the CDR3 is TGCGCCAGCAGCCACGGGACAGGGTCGGGAGATGAGCAGTTCTTC. Complete variable domain (other parts from reference TRBV5-1 and TRBJ2-1): KAGVTQTPRYLIKTRGQQVTLSCSPISGHRSVSWYQQTPGQGLQFLFEYFSETQRNKGNFPGRFSGRQFSNSRSEMNVSTLELGDSALYLCASSHGTGSGDEQFFGPGTRLTVL.

The rearrangement uses TRBV10-3 and TRBJ1-5; the D is unclear. This CDR3 is built from 14 residues. Between the trimmed V and J ends, which lost 0 bases and 5 bases, there was a span of 8 bases. CDR1 and CDR2 from the germline V gene are ENHRY and SYGVKD. In DNA, the CDR3 is TGTGCCATCAGTGAGTCCGACGGAGATCAGCCCCAGCATTTT. This encodes CAISESDGDQPQHF.

This chain connects TRBV11-3 to TRBJ1-3; TRBD1 agrees at 8 bases. CDR3 length: 16 residues. The V and J ends lost 5 bases and 0 bases, in that order; junction bases with no gene match: 6. The germline CDR1 and CDR2 sequences are SGHNT and YENEEA. The CDR3 protein is CASSRDRPGSGNTIYF. In DNA form, the CDR3 reads TGTGCCAGCAGCCGGGACAGGCCGGGCTCTGGAAACACCATATATTTT.

This clone was detected only a few times. V and J are TRBV19 and TRBJ1-5; 8 bases match TRBD1. This CDR3 comprises 15 residues. The germline V gene has CDR1 LNHDA and CDR2 SQIVND (reference sequence). J gave up 4 bases and V 3 bases, and 5 bases lay outside the gene matches. The CDR3 region has the DNA TGTGCCAGTAGTATGTTGGACAGGGTTAATCAGCCCCAGCATTTT. Translating it yields CASSMLDRVNQPQHF.

This clone appeared many times. The chain carries TRBV18 and TRBJ2-7; D uncertain. The CDR3 contains 12 residues. Between the trimmed V and J ends, which lost 4 bases and 3 bases, there was a span of 7 bases. Germline CDR1 is KGHSH and CDR2 is LQKENI. CDR3 sequence (DNA): TGTGCCAGCTCACTTACAAACTACGAGCAGTACTTC. Its protein is CASSLTNYEQYF. The full variable domain, with the rest looked up from reference TRBV18 and TRBJ2-7, is NAGVMQNPRHLVRRRGQEARLRCSPMKGHSHVYWYRQLPEEGLKFMVYLQKENIIDESGMPKERFSAEFPKEGPSILRIQQVVRGDSAAYFCASSLTNYEQYFGPGTRLTVT.